The 2 T cell receptor beta chains below come from one sample, sequenced in a study of T cells in Graves' hyperthyroidism and ophthalmopathy. RNA transcripts gave rise to amplified TCR beta CDR3 regions. The HTBI primer set drove a first-round RT-PCR of the TCR CDR3. TCRdb itself ran the multiplex PCR reads through MiXCR, one entry per CDR3 protein. The repertoire holds approximately 620,000 distinct CDR3 sequences, with more than 15% as singletons. Specimen: blood. The receptors derive from a woman between 40 and 50 years old with Graves' ophthalmopathy.

This clonotype was observed many times. CDR3 coding DNA: TGCAGTGCTAGAGGCGGGAGGGCCGCAGATACGCAGTATTTT. Encoded protein: CSARGGRAADTQYF. The chain links TRBV20-1 to TRBJ2-3; 9 nucleotides agree with TRBD2. Per the germline V gene, CDR1 is DFQATT and CDR2 is SNEGSKA (reference sequence). This CDR3 is built from 14 residues. V lost 1 base to trimming and J lost 4 bases; unmatched junction nucleotides: 3.

This clonotype was detected many times. The rearrangement joins TRBV28 to TRBJ2-7, with D perhaps TRBD1 or TRBD2 (5 bases each). This CDR3 comprises 12 residues. Germline assignment: CDR1 MDHEN and CDR2 SYDVKM. V was shortened by 1 base and J by 7 bases, with 8 bases between the two germline ends. CDR3 protein: CASSLFGGEQYF. DNA of the CDR3: TGTGCCAGCAGTTTATTTGGGGGTGAGCAGTACTTC.